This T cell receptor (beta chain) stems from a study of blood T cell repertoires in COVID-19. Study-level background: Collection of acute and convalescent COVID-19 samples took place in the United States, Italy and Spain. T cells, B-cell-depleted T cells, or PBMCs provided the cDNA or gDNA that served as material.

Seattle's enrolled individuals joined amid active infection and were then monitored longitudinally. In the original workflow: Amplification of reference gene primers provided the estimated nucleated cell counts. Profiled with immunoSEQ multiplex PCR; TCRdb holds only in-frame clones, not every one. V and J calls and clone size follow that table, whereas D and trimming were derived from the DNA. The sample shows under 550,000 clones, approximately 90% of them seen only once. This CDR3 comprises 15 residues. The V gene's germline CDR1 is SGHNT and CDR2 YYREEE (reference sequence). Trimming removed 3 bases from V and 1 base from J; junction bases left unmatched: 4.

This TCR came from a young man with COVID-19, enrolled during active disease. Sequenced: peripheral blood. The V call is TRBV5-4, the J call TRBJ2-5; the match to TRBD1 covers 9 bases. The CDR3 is CASSSRTGVQETQYF. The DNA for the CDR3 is TGTGCCAGCAGCTCCAGGACAGGGGTCCAAGAGACCCAGTACTTC.